Listed below are T cell receptor delta chains from one sample, sequenced in a study of gamma-delta chains in newborns, infants, children. TCRdb re-identified clones in the reads via CATT. This repertoire shows about 11,000 delta-chain clones, about 8.6% found once; its top ten account for approximately 3.4%. What was sequenced was blood. The receptor set was obtained from a child who was a newborn, infant or young child, either healthy, febrile or measles-vaccinated (not recorded which). Both conserved end residues are part of each CDR3.

CDR3aa,j_gene,v_gene
CACDILGSTDKLIF,TRDJ1,TRDV2
CACDTLSGGLGGDKLIF,TRDJ1,TRDV2
CACDTVNWGHTDKLIF,TRDJ1,TRDV2
CACDSPWAGGYVHTDKLIF,TRDJ1,TRDV2
CACDSVLPHTDKLIF,TRDJ1,TRDV2
CACDVLGGNTDKLIF,TRDJ1,TRDV2
CACDTLLLRDTRRGDKLIF,TRDJ1,TRDV2
CACDTVSLVNSDKLIF,TRDJ1,TRDV2
CACDTLLGDPYTDKLIF,TRDJ1,TRDV2
CACDPITGGFPRLTDKLIF,TRDJ1,TRDV2
CACDTVPLLGDTTDKLIF,TRDJ1,TRDV2
CACDLLGDRSDKLIF,TRDJ1,TRDV2
CACDTVPPEQHTDKLIF,TRDJ1,TRDV2
CACDTVGGFHTDKLIF,TRDJ1,TRDV2
CACDTLGMADKLIF,TRDJ1,TRDV2
CACDTLLGDTTQPFF,TRDJ2,TRDV2
CACDPLLNTDKLIF,TRDJ1,TRDV2
CACDIVYLPGGDTHTDKLIF,TRDJ1,TRDV2
CACDSLVGDTRPYTDKFIF,TRDJ1,TRDV2
CACDQLRGGSPTYTDKLIF,TRDJ1,TRDV2
CACDVLGPLTAQLFF,TRDJ2,TRDV2
CACDTPWGSDSTDKLIF,TRDJ1,TRDV2
CACDTLLGGPGKLIF,TRDJ1,TRDV2
CACDVLGDRADKLIF,TRDJ1,TRDV2
CACDVLGGDTDKLIF,TRDJ1,TRDV2
CAYDAVVGTDKLIF,TRDJ1,TRDV2
CACDTLLENTDKLIF,TRDJ1,TRDV2
CACVTLTGGVEADKLIF,TRDJ1,TRDV2
CAASASKAGNSWDTRQMFF,TRDJ3,TRAV29/DV5
CACDPVGGLTTDKLIF,TRDJ1,TRDV2
CACDPMVTDKLIF,TRDJ1,TRDV2
CACHVLGDGSFKLIF,TRDJ1,TRDV2
CACDALGDTRYTDKLIF,TRDJ1,TRDV2
CACDSWGLSSWDTRQMFF,TRDJ3,TRDV2
CACDTVLRTGDKLIF,TRDJ1,TRDV2
CACDTLYPTVLGDTTYTDKLIF,TRDJ1,TRDV2